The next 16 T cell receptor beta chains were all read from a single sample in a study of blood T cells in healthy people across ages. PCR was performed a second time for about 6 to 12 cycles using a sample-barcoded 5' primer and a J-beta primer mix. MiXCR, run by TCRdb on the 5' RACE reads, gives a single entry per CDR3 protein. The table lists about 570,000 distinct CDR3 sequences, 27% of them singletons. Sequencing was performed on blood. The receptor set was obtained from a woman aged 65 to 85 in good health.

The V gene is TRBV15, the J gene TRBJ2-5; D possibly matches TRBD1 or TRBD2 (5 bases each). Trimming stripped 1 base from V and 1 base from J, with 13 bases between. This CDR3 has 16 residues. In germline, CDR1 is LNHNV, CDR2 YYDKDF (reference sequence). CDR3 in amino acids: CATSRVITGTQETQYF. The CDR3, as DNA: TGTGCCACCAGCAGAGTAATTACCGGGACCCAAGAGACCCAGTACTTC.

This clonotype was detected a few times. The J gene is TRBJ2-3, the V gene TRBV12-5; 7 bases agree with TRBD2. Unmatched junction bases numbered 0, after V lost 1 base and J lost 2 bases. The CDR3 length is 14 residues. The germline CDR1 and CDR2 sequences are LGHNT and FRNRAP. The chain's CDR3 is CASGLGDYTDTQYF. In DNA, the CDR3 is TGTGCTAGTGGTTTGGGGGACTACACAGATACGCAGTATTTT.

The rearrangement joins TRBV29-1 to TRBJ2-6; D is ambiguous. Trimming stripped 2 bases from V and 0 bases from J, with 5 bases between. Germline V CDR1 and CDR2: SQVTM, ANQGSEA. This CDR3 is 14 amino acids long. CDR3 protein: CSVELSSGANVLTF. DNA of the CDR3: TGCAGCGTTGAACTAAGCTCTGGGGCCAACGTCCTGACTTTC.

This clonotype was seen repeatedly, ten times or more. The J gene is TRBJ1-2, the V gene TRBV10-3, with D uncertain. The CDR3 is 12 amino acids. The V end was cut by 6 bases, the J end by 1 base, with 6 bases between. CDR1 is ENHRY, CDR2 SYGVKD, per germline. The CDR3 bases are TGTGCCATCAGCCACGATAACTATGGCTACACCTTC. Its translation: CAISHDNYGYTF.

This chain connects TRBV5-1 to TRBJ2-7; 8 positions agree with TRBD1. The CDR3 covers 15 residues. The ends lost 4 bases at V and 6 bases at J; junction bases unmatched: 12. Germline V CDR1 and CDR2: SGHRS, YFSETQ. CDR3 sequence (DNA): TGCGCCAGCAGCCGAGAGGGGGACAGGCGCAGCGAGCAGTACTTC. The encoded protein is CASSREGDRRSEQYF. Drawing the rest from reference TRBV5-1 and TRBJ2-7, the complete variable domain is KAGVTQTPRYLIKTRGQQVTLSCSPISGHRSVSWYQQTPGQGLQFLFEYFSETQRNKGNFPGRFSGRQFSNSRSEMNVSTLELGDSALYLCASSREGDRRSEQYFGPGTRLTVT.

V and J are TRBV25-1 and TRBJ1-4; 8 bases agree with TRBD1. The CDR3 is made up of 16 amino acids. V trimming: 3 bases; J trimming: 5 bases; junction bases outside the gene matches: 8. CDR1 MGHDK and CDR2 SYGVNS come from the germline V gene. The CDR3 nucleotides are TGTGCCAGCAGTGACTCAGACAGGGGAAGAAATGAAAAACTGTTTTTT. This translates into CASSDSDRGRNEKLFF. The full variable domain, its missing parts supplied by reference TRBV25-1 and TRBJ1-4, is EADIYQTPRYLVIGTGKKITLECSQTMGHDKMYWYQQDPGMELHLIHYSYGVNSTEKGDLSSESTVSRIRTEHFPLTLESARPSHTSQYLCASSDSDRGRNEKLFFGSGTQLSVL.

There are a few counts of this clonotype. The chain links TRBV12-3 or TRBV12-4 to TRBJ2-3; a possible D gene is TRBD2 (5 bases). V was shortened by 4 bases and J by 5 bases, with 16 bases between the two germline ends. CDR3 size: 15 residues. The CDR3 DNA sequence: TGTGCCAGCAGTTCCCCGAGGCAGGCGGGAGATACGCAGTATTTT. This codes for CASSSPRQAGDTQYF.

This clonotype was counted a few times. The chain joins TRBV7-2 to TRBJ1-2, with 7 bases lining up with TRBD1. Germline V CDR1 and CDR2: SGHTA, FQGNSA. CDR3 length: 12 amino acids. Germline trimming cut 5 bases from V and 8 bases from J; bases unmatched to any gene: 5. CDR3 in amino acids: CASSPGDRGYTF. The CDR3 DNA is TGTGCCAGCAGCCCAGGGGACAGAGGCTACACCTTC.

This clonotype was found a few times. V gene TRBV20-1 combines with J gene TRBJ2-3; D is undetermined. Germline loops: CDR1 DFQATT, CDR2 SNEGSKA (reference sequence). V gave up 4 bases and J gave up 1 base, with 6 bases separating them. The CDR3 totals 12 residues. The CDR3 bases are TGCAGTGCTACCCCACGCACAGATACGCAGTATTTT. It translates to CSATPRTDTQYF.

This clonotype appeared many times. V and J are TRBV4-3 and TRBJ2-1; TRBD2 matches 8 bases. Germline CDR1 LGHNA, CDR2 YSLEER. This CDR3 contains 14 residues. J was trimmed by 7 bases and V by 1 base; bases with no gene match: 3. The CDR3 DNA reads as TGCGCCAGCAGCCAAGCGGGGGGGCGGAATGAGCAGTTCTTC. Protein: CASSQAGGRNEQFF.

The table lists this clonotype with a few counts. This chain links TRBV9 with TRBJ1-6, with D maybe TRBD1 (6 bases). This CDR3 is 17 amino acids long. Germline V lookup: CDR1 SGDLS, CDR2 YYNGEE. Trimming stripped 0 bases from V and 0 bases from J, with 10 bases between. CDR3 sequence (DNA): TGTGCCAGCAGCGTAGGGACAGCCATCTCCTATAATTCACCCCTCCACTTT. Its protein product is CASSVGTAISYNSPLHF.

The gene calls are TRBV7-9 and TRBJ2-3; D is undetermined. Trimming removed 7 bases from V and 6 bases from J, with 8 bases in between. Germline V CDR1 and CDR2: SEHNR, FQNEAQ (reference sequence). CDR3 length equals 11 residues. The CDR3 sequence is CASIILDTQYF. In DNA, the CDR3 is TGTGCCAGCATAATACTCGATACGCAGTATTTT.

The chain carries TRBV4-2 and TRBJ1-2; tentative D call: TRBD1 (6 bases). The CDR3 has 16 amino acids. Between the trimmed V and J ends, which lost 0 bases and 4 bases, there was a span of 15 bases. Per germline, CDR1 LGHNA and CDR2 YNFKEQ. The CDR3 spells CASSQESGALGYGYTF. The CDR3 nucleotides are TGTGCCAGCAGCCAAGAGTCAGGGGCGCTCGGCTATGGCTACACCTTC.

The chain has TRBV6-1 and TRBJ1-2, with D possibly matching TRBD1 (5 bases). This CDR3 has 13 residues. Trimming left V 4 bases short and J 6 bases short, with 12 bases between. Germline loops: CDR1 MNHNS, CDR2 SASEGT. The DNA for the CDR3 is TGTGCCAGCAGTGTTCAGGGCACAGATGGCTACACCTTC. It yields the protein CASSVQGTDGYTF.

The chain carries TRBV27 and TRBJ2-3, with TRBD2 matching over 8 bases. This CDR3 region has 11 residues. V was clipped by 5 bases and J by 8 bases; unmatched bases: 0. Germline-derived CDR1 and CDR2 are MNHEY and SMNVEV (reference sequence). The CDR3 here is CASSRGGTQYF. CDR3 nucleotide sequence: TGTGCCAGCAGTCGGGGGGGTACGCAGTATTTT.

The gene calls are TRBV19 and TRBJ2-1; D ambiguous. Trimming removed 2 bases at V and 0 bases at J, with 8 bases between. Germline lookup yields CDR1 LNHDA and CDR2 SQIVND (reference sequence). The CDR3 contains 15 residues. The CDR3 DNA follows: TGTGCCAGTAGTATACGACACGACTCCTACAATGAGCAGTTCTTC. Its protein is CASSIRHDSYNEQFF.